These 10 T cell receptor beta chains originate from one sample sequenced in a study of T-cell memory formation after mild COVID-19. In TCRdb, the 5' RACE reads were re-called with MiXCR into one record per CDR3 protein. The sample includes 300,000 to 400,000 distinct CDR3 sequences, 13% of them seen just once. Sequencing was done on a sample of PBMCs or a T cell subset sorted from them (not recorded which). All receptors derive from a man younger than 30 who had mild COVID-19 (a few samples of this study predate the infection). Cell type and time point are not known.

The V gene is TRBV27, the J gene TRBJ1-2; 9 nucleotides agree with TRBD1. The length of the CDR3 is 15 residues. Germline V lookup: CDR1 MNHEY, CDR2 SMNVEV (reference sequence). With 6 bases clipped from V and 3 bases from J, the junction kept 8 bases outside the gene matches. The CDR3 sequence is CASSFTGQGYYGYTF. Here the CDR3 DNA reads TGTGCCAGCAGCTTTACGGGACAGGGCTACTATGGCTACACCTTC.

This rearrangement joins TRBV12-3 or TRBV12-4 to TRBJ2-7; D perhaps matches TRBD2 (6 bases). Trimming left V 6 bases short and J 1 base short, with 16 bases between. This CDR3 is 15 amino acids long. In DNA form, the CDR3 reads TGTGCCAGCAGCCACCGCGGGGCAGCGTCCTACGAGCAGTACTTC. It translates to CASSHRGAASYEQYF.

This clonotype has more than one count but fewer than ten. This sequence joins TRBV20-1 and TRBJ2-3; no definite D call. The V gene's germline CDR1 is DFQATT and CDR2 SNEGSKA (reference sequence). The CDR3 extends over 12 amino acids. V was clipped by 0 bases and J by 6 bases, with 7 bases between them. CDR3 residues: CSARETGDTQYF. The CDR3 bases are TGCAGTGCTAGAGAGACGGGTGATACGCAGTATTTT.

This clonotype showed up many times. This chain's CDR3 is CASSLAGSLNEQFF. As DNA, the CDR3 is TGCGCCAGCAGCTTGGCCGGGTCATTGAATGAGCAGTTCTTC. The J gene is TRBJ2-1, the V gene TRBV5-1, with D unclear. The CDR3 length is 14 residues. Trimming shortened V by 0 bases and J by 7 bases, and 11 bases separated the two germline ends. Germline lookup yields CDR1 SGHRS and CDR2 YFSETQ.

This clonotype showed up many times. V usage is TRBV12-3 or TRBV12-4 and J usage is TRBJ2-7; D is unclear. V was cut by 3 bases and J by 9 bases, with 6 bases left in between. CDR3 length equals 10 residues. The CDR3 DNA is TGTGCCAGCAGTTTTTATGGGCAGTACTTC. It specifies CASSFYGQYF.

The J gene is TRBJ2-1, the V gene TRBV4-2; tentative D call: TRBD1 (5 bases). Trimming removed 4 bases at V and 1 base at J, with 14 bases between. Looked up from germline, CDR1 is LGHNA and CDR2 is YNFKEQ. This CDR3 contains 16 residues. CDR3 in amino acids: CASSLTSGKSYNEQFF. The CDR3 DNA follows: TGTGCCAGCAGCCTAACTTCAGGGAAATCCTACAATGAGCAGTTCTTC.

The table lists this clonotype with a few counts. This chain links TRBV9 with TRBJ2-1; D gene uncertain. The germline gives CDR1 SGDLS, CDR2 YYNGEE. The CDR3 runs to 14 residues. The germline V and J ends were trimmed by 0 bases and 9 bases, with 13 bases remaining between them. CDR3 sequence: CASSVGSLKSEQFF. CDR3 nucleotides: TGTGCCAGCAGCGTAGGTTCCCTCAAGAGTGAGCAGTTCTTC.

DNA for the CDR3: TGTGCCAGCAGCCGGACCCAGGGGGAGTTCACTGAAGCTTTCTTT. As protein: CASSRTQGEFTEAFF. The rearrangement uses TRBV7-3 and TRBJ1-1; 7 bases are shared with TRBD1. The CDR3 covers 15 residues. V shed 5 bases, J shed 4 bases, and the junction held 10 bases outside the gene matches. Germline V gene lookup returns CDR1 SGHTA and CDR2 FQGTGA. The whole variable domain, remainder taken from reference TRBV7-3 and TRBJ1-1, is GAGVSQTPSNKVTEKGKYVELRCDPISGHTALYWYRQSLGQGPEFLIYFQGTGAADDSGLPNDRFFAVRPEGSVSTLKIQRTERGDSAVYLCASSRTQGEFTEAFFGQGTRLTVV.

The rearrangement links TRBV2 to TRBJ1-4, with D possibly matching TRBD1 (6 bases). The CDR3 totals 13 residues. The V gene's germline CDR1 is SNHLY and CDR2 FYNNEI. The V and J ends lost 8 bases and 4 bases respectively, with 11 bases between them. CDR3 bases: TGTGCCAGCGAACAGGGAAGTAATGAAAAACTGTTTTTT. The encoded protein is CASEQGSNEKLFF.

This clonotype was seen repeatedly, ten times or more. The rearrangement links TRBV5-1 to TRBJ2-1, with 9 bases lining up with TRBD1. The germline V gene has CDR1 SGHRS and CDR2 YFSETQ. CDR3 length equals 17 residues. Germline trimming cut 2 bases from V and 9 bases from J; bases unmatched to any gene: 15. CDR3 nucleotides: TGCGCCAGCAGCTTAATGTCCCGGGACAGGGATTTGGGTGAGCAGTTCTTC. Translation: CASSLMSRDRDLGEQFF.